These 5 T cell receptor beta chains were sequenced from one sample in a study of T cells after somatic rescue of genetic block. TCRdb's copy holds only in-frame clones and misses some; the assay was immunoSEQ multiplex PCR. The table records 65,000 to 70,000 clones, roughly 94% of them present only once. Sequencing was carried out using peripheral blood mononuclear cells (PBMCs). The receptors here all came from a man in his forties or fifties.

The chain couples TRBV4-1 to TRBJ2-1; 12 bases align to TRBD2. V was pared by 5 bases and J by 5 bases, with 4 bases of the junction left unmatched. The CDR3 has 15 residues. Germline values: CDR1 MGHRA, CDR2 YSYEKL. The DNA of the CDR3 is TGCGCCAGCAGCGAGACTAGCGGGGGCAACAATGAGCAGTTCTTC. Translation: CASSETSGGNNEQFF.

This clone was detected once. The rearrangement links TRBV7-2 to TRBJ2-1; the D is unclear. The V and J ends lost 1 base and 7 bases respectively, with 8 bases between them. This CDR3 comprises 13 residues. The germline V gene has CDR1 SGHTA and CDR2 FQGNSA. The CDR3 protein is CASSLGLGNEQFF. The CDR3 DNA reads TGTGCCAGCAGCTTAGGACTGGGGAATGAGCAGTTCTTC.

V and J are TRBV5-1 and TRBJ1-4, with TRBD1 matching 7 bases. Unmatched junction bases numbered 7, after V lost 4 bases and J lost 7 bases. Germline V gene lookup returns CDR1 SGHRS and CDR2 YFSETQ. CDR3 length: 14 amino acids. The CDR3 loop reads CASSLRQGGEKLFF. The CDR3 DNA reads TGCGCCAGCAGCCTAAGACAGGGCGGTGAAAAACTGTTTTTT.

Only one count was recorded for this clone. The chain joins TRBV9 to TRBJ2-2; D perhaps matches TRBD1 (6 bases). V lost 4 bases to trimming and J lost 5 bases, with 15 bases between them. The germline V gene has CDR1 SGDLS and CDR2 YYNGEE. This CDR3 contains 15 residues. CDR3 DNA: TGTGCCAGCAGCCTCCGGACAGTAGGGACCGGGGAGCTGTTTTTT. It specifies CASSLRTVGTGELFF.

This chain links TRBV7-2 with TRBJ2-2, with 8 bases that match TRBD2. J gave up 4 bases and V 2 bases, and 3 bases lay outside the gene matches. This CDR3 has 15 residues. Per germline, CDR1 SGHTA and CDR2 FQGNSA. The CDR3 DNA reads as TGTGCCAGCAGCTTATCTAGCGGGCCCACCGGGGAGCTGTTTTTT. Protein: CASSLSSGPTGELFF.